These 24 T cell receptor beta chains share one sample of origin, sequenced in a study of low-dose radiotherapy and immunotherapy resistance in tumors. Time point specified: before trial treatment. Primers targeting TRAV and TRBV primed first-strand cDNA, covering alpha and beta chains. PCR amplification of the TCRs was performed with Phusion for 15 to 25 PCR cycles, and it relied on a constant-region primer together with a V-primer adapter. TCRdb itself ran the reads through MiXCR, one entry per CDR3 protein. The sample includes some 88,000 distinct CDR3 sequences, under 10% seen only once; the top ten take 0.95% to 1.3%. The sequenced sample was PBMCs, obtained before treatment. These receptors were collected from a male donor with prostate cancer.

Note on this clonotype: A far larger clone is only one base removed, so a read error is likely. The rearrangement uses TRBV28 and TRBJ2-1; no reliable D call. The V gene's germline CDR1 is MDHEN and CDR2 SYDVKM. The V gene lost 7 bases and the J gene lost 10 bases, with 17 bases spanning the gap. The CDR3 is made up of 13 amino acids. For the CDR3, the DNA is TGTGCCAGCACATCCTTCAGCTCCTACGAGCAGTTCTTC. Translation gives CASTSFSSYEQFF.

There are many counts of this clonotype. This chain connects TRBV28 to TRBJ2-7; 9 nucleotides align to TRBD2. V gave up 7 bases and J gave up 5 bases; unmatched junction bases: 15. CDR3 length: 16 amino acids. Looked up from germline, CDR1 is MDHEN and CDR2 is SYDVKM. CDR3 loop: CASTTNGAGGFHEQYF. The CDR3 DNA is TGTGCCAGCACTACGAATGGAGCGGGAGGATTCCACGAGCAGTACTTC.

As for this clonotype: This is likely an artifact of a read error, given a far larger clone one base away. This chain connects TRBV4-2 to TRBJ2-4; D tentatively fits TRBD1 or TRBD2 (6 bases each). V was clipped by 1 base and J by 13 bases, with 20 bases between them. This CDR3 has 15 amino acids. Germline values: CDR1 LGHNA, CDR2 YNFKEQ. CDR3: CASSQVASQGGEQYF. CDR3 DNA sequence: TGTGCCAGCAGCCAAGTTGCTTCACAGGGAGGTGAGCAGTACTTC.

Only a few counts were recorded for this clonotype. The CDR3 DNA follows: TGTGCCAGCAGGGTCCTGGGGCGCAATCAGCCCCAGCATTTT. It codes for CASRVLGRNQPQHF. V is TRBV28 and J is TRBJ1-5; D may be TRBD1 (5 bases). Germline V gene data show CDR1 as MDHEN and CDR2 as SYDVKM. Trimming left V 6 bases short and J 2 bases short, with 11 bases between. The CDR3 consists of 14 residues.

Ten or more counts support this clonotype. The V call is TRBV28, the J call TRBJ1-2; 11 bases align to TRBD1. The germline gives CDR1 MDHEN, CDR2 SYDVKM. The length of the CDR3 is 15 residues. The ends lost 5 bases at V and 4 bases at J; junction bases unmatched: 6. The CDR3 DNA is TGTGCCAGCAGTCCCGGGACAGGGGGGCTCTATGGCTACACCTTC. It encodes CASSPGTGGLYGYTF.

The rearrangement links TRBV20-1 to TRBJ2-4; 12 bases align to TRBD2. The germline V gene encodes CDR1 DFQATT and CDR2 SNEGSKA (reference sequence). The J segment lost 3 bases and the V segment lost 5 bases, leaving 5 bases of the junction unmatched. CDR3 size: 15 residues. The CDR3 is CSADGLAGNKNIQYF. The CDR3 DNA sequence: TGCAGTGCTGACGGACTAGCGGGAAACAAAAACATTCAGTACTTC.

This chain connects TRBV5-4 to TRBJ2-1; D gene unclear. V lost 1 base to trimming and J lost 0 bases, with 8 bases between them. The CDR3 consists of 15 residues. Germline CDR1 and CDR2: SGHNT and YYREEE (reference sequence). The chain's CDR3 is CASSLITISYNEQFF. The CDR3 DNA is TGTGCCAGCAGCTTGATCACTATCTCCTACAATGAGCAGTTCTTC. Looking up the rest from reference TRBV5-4 and TRBJ2-1 gives the full variable domain: ETGVTQSPTHLIKTRGQQVTLRCSSQSGHNTVSWYQQALGQGPQFIFQYYREEENGRGNFPPRFSGLQFPNYSSELNVNALELDDSALYLCASSLITISYNEQFFGPGTRLTVL.

There are many counts of this clonotype. The chain recombines TRBV5-1 with TRBJ1-4, with a weak D call TRBD1 (6 bases). The CDR3 is 15 residues long. Per the germline V gene, CDR1 is SGHRS and CDR2 is YFSETQ. The V gene lost 5 bases and the J gene lost 4 bases, with 15 bases spanning the gap. As DNA, the CDR3 is TGCGCCAGCAGACCCGGGGGCTCTGATAATGAAAAACTGTTTTTT. Its translation is CASRPGGSDNEKLFF.

This clonotype was detected ten times or more. The chain combines TRBV12-3 or TRBV12-4 with TRBJ2-6, with no clear D. Trimming took off 3 bases at V and 4 bases at J, with 10 bases between the two ends. The CDR3 loop spans 15 amino acids. The CDR3 loop is CASSLMRRGANVLTF. The CDR3 coding sequence is TGTGCCAGCAGTTTGATGAGGAGAGGGGCCAACGTCCTGACTTTC.

The chain joins TRBV5-1 to TRBJ1-1; D uncertain. Trimming left V 1 base short and J 0 bases short, with 7 bases between. The CDR3 is 14 amino acids. In germline, CDR1 is SGHRS, CDR2 YFSETQ. The CDR3 sequence: CASSLRPLNTEAFF. The CDR3 nucleotides read TGCGCCAGCAGCTTGAGACCGCTGAACACTGAAGCTTTCTTT.

The chain carries TRBV28 and TRBJ1-5, with TRBD1 matching 7 bases. The CDR3 has 16 residues. The J segment lost 6 bases and the V segment lost 7 bases, leaving 15 bases of the junction unmatched. Germline CDR1 and CDR2: MDHEN and SYDVKM. The CDR3 sequence is CASTGGGGGAGQPQHF. Here the CDR3 DNA reads TGTGCCAGCACCGGAGGGGGAGGGGGCGCGGGTCAGCCCCAGCATTTT.

Many counts were recorded for this clonotype. The rearrangement joins TRBV6-6 to TRBJ2-7, with TRBD1 matching over 9 bases. The CDR3 runs to 15 residues. Germline loops: CDR1 MNHNY, CDR2 SVGAGI (reference sequence). V shed 6 bases, J shed 1 base, and the junction held 7 bases outside the gene matches. CDR3 residues: CASRTGTGISYEQYF. The CDR3 coding sequence is TGTGCCAGCAGAACCGGGACAGGGATTTCCTACGAGCAGTACTTC.

At least ten counts were recorded for this clonotype. The chain joins TRBV7-8 to TRBJ2-7, with 8 positions matching TRBD2. The germline CDR1 and CDR2 sequences are SGHVS and FQNEAQ. The CDR3 has 16 residues. The ends lost 0 bases at V and 2 bases at J; junction bases unmatched: 6. Written as DNA, the CDR3 is TGTGCCAGCAGCTTAGCGTCGGTAGCGGGACCCTACGAGCAGTACTTC. Translated, it gives CASSLASVAGPYEQYF.

This clonotype was counted at least ten times. The chain links TRBV20-1 to TRBJ2-1, with 9 bases aligning to TRBD2. Germline V CDR1 and CDR2: DFQATT, SNEGSKA (reference sequence). The CDR3 contains 16 residues. V was clipped by 0 bases and J by 4 bases; unmatched bases: 7. The CDR3 region is CSARDLAGVGYNEQFF. The DNA of the CDR3 is TGCAGTGCTAGAGATTTAGCGGGAGTGGGGTACAATGAGCAGTTCTTC.

This clonotype was recorded at least ten times. This chain uses TRBV28 with TRBJ1-4; D might be TRBD1 (5 bases). From germline, CDR1 is MDHEN and CDR2 SYDVKM. Trimming removed 6 bases from V and 0 bases from J, with 17 bases in between. This CDR3 has 17 residues. The CDR3, as DNA: TGTGCCAGCAGCTCTCACCGGGACTATGCAACTAATGAAAAACTGTTTTTT. Amino acid sequence: CASSSHRDYATNEKLFF. Filled out from reference TRBV28 and TRBJ1-4, the complete variable domain reads DVKVTQSSRYLVKRTGEKVFLECVQDMDHENMFWYRQDPGLGLRLIYFSYDVKMKEKGDIPEGYSVSREKKERFSLILESASTNQTSMYLCASSSHRDYATNEKLFFGSGTQLSVL.

About this clonotype: A read error is the likely source, as a far larger clone sits one nucleotide away. The chain uses TRBV13 and TRBJ2-3, with TRBD2 matching 11 bases. This CDR3 comprises 14 residues. Looked up from germline, CDR1 is PRHDT and CDR2 is FYEKMQ (reference sequence). The V segment lost 8 bases and the J segment 7 bases; nucleotides outside the gene matches: 8. CDR3 in DNA: TGTGCCAGCGGAACTAGCGGGAGTAGGTATACGCAGTATTTT. It yields the protein CASGTSGSRYTQYF.

This clonotype was counted ten times or more. V usage is TRBV2 and J usage is TRBJ2-5, with 11 nucleotides matching TRBD1. This CDR3 spans 13 amino acids. Trimming took 8 bases from V and 2 from J; bases not matched to a gene: 1. CDR1 is SNHLY, CDR2 FYNNEI, per germline. CDR3 sequence reads: CASRDRGQETQYF. The CDR3 DNA reads as TGTGCCAGCCGGGACAGGGGGCAAGAGACCCAGTACTTC.

Many counts were recorded for this clonotype. The J gene is TRBJ2-7, the V gene TRBV27; 8 positions agree with TRBD2. This CDR3 spans 15 amino acids. The V gene's germline CDR1 is MNHEY and CDR2 SMNVEV (reference sequence). J gave up 3 bases and V 5 bases, and 9 bases lay outside the gene matches. CDR3 region: CASSGVGRAVYEQYF. CDR3 DNA sequence: TGTGCCAGCAGTGGAGTCGGGAGGGCCGTCTACGAGCAGTACTTC.

This chain joins TRBV20-1 and TRBJ2-6; no reliable D call. Germline V gives CDR1 DFQATT, CDR2 SNEGSKA (reference sequence). The CDR3 extends over 14 amino acids. V shed 4 bases and J shed 3 bases, with 10 bases lying between them. The CDR3 protein is CSAKGGFGANVLTF. In DNA, the CDR3 is TGCAGTGCTAAGGGCGGCTTTGGGGCCAACGTCCTGACTTTC.

In its sample, this clonotype was seen many times. V is TRBV6-6 and J is TRBJ2-2; D is undetermined. CDR3 length: 13 amino acids. CDR1 MNHNY and CDR2 SVGAGI come from the germline V gene (reference sequence). V was shortened by 5 bases and J by 0 bases, with 4 bases between the two germline ends. The CDR3 here is CASSPTNTGELFF. CDR3 sequence (DNA): TGTGCCAGCAGTCCAACGAACACCGGGGAGCTGTTTTTT.

At least ten counts were recorded for this clonotype. The rearrangement joins TRBV5-5 to TRBJ2-7, with 9 bases that match TRBD1. The CDR3 is 13 amino acids. V shed 2 bases, J shed 5 bases, and the junction held 2 bases outside the gene matches. The germline V gene has CDR1 SGHKS and CDR2 YYEKEE (reference sequence). CDR3 coding DNA: TGTGCCAGCAGCTTTCGGACAGGGGACGAGCAGTACTTC. The encoded protein is CASSFRTGDEQYF.

This clonotype was seen at least ten times. The genes are TRBV29-1 and TRBJ2-4; 10 nucleotides line up with TRBD1. The J segment lost 3 bases and the V segment lost 1 base, leaving 6 bases of the junction unmatched. Germline-derived CDR1 and CDR2 are SQVTM and ANQGSEA. CDR3 length: 16 residues. The DNA of the CDR3 is TGCAGCGTTGAAGTACCGGGACAGGGGTTCAAAAACATTCAGTACTTC. This gives the protein CSVEVPGQGFKNIQYF.

At least ten counts were recorded for this clonotype. The chain uses TRBV19 and TRBJ2-1; TRBD2 agrees at 7 bases. The junction had 9 bases not matched to a gene; V was cut back by 2 bases and J by 8 bases. The CDR3 runs to 15 residues. In germline, CDR1 is LNHDA, CDR2 SQIVND (reference sequence). CDR3 nucleotide sequence: TGTGCCAGTAGTATAAGGGCGGGGGTAGGCGATGAGCAGTTCTTC. This translates into CASSIRAGVGDEQFF.

At least ten counts were recorded for this clonotype. This chain links TRBV18 with TRBJ2-7; TRBD1 matches at 10 bases. With V trimmed by 3 bases and J by 5 bases, 10 bases remained unmatched. Per the germline V gene, CDR1 is KGHSH and CDR2 is LQKENI. CDR3 size: 16 residues. CDR3 nucleotides: TGTGCCAGCTCACCCAGCCGGGACAGGGGTCCCCACGAGCAGTACTTC. This encodes CASSPSRDRGPHEQYF. Complete variable domain (other parts from reference TRBV18 and TRBJ2-7): NAGVMQNPRHLVRRRGQEARLRCSPMKGHSHVYWYRQLPEEGLKFMVYLQKENIIDESGMPKERFSAEFPKEGPSILRIQQVVRGDSAAYFCASSPSRDRGPHEQYFGPGTRLTVT.